This T cell receptor (beta chain) emerged from a study of T cell responses to AZD1222 COVID-19 vaccine. CDR1 is MDHEN, CDR2 SYDVKM, per germline. This CDR3 region has 17 residues. The V segment lost 5 bases and the J segment 5 bases; nucleotides outside the gene matches: 12. Of note for this clone: Its cognate antigen is unknown.

Method: immunoSEQ multiplex PCR; TCRdb's copy keeps in-frame clones and lacks some. The data show around 100,000 clones, around nine tenths seen once. Findings and caveats of the study: CD4 TCRs covered the whole spike, strongest at regions 160-218 and 743-854. Spike-specific TCR depth and breadth grew after two AZD1222 doses. Clonal diversity was possibly underestimated, and white British individuals and females predominated among donors. Of spike-specific TCRs, nearly half reportedly target regions left unmutated in variants.

This specimen was peripheral blood, taken 28 days after the second dose of the MenACWY control vaccine. The clonotype comes from an adult who received the MenACWY meningococcal vaccine as a control. The chain carries TRBV28 and TRBJ2-2, with TRBD1 matching 9 bases. CDR3 nucleotides: TGTGCCAGCAGTCCCCGCATGGGGACAGGGACTACCGGGGAGCTGTTTTTT. The encoded protein is CASSPRMGTGTTGELFF.